A single sample is the source of the 4 T cell receptor beta chains below, sequenced in a study of blood T cell repertoires in COVID-19. Profiled with immunoSEQ multiplex PCR; TCRdb holds only in-frame clones, not every one. The table has about 150,000 clones, 75% to 90% seen once. Sequencing was performed on peripheral blood. All receptors derive from a man in his 60s with active or convalescent COVID-19.

This chain uses TRBV13 with TRBJ1-4; TRBD1 is a possible D gene (5 bases). The CDR3 runs 18 residues. From germline, CDR1 is PRHDT and CDR2 FYEKMQ (reference sequence). Trimming pared 3 bases from V and 0 bases from J, leaving 17 bases between. The CDR3 protein is CASSFSLLGEATNEKLFF. The CDR3 bases are TGTGCCAGCAGCTTTTCCCTGTTAGGGGAGGCAACTAATGAAAAACTGTTTTTT. Drawing the rest from reference TRBV13 and TRBJ1-4, the complete variable domain is AAGVIQSPRHLIKEKRETATLKCYPIPRHDTVYWYQQGPGQDPQFLISFYEKMQSDKGSIPDRFSAQQFSDYHSELNMSSLELGDSALYFCASSFSLLGEATNEKLFFGSGTQLSVL.

J is TRBJ1-1 and V is TRBV28; tentative D call: TRBD1 (6 bases). Germline V gives CDR1 MDHEN, CDR2 SYDVKM. This CDR3 is built from 13 residues. V lost 4 bases to trimming and J lost 4 bases, with 10 bases between them. The CDR3 sequence: CASSWRGGTEAFF. As DNA, the CDR3 is TGTGCCAGCAGTTGGAGAGGGGGCACTGAAGCTTTCTTT.

The V gene is TRBV5-1, the J gene TRBJ1-4; no definite D call. Germline loops: CDR1 SGHRS, CDR2 YFSETQ. The CDR3 has 15 amino acids. V shed 4 bases and J shed 7 bases, with 17 bases lying between them. CDR3 in DNA: TGCGCCAGCAGCCCCGCGGAAGGGCGGGGTGAAAAACTGTTTTTT. As protein: CASSPAEGRGEKLFF.

This clone was counted at least ten times. This chain connects TRBV6-5 to TRBJ1-6; 7 bases are shared with TRBD1. Losses at the gene ends were 0 bases for V and 10 bases for J; bases not matched to a gene: 6. Per germline, CDR1 MNHEY and CDR2 SVGAGI. The CDR3 spans 15 residues. In nucleotides, the CDR3 is TGTGCCAGCAGTTACTCAGGGGGCTCGGGGTCACCCCTCCACTTT. Translating it yields CASSYSGGSGSPLHF.